This TCR beta chain was found in a study of graft-versus-host responses after intestinal transplantation (dated by TCRdb to the early 2020s). For the study in its entirety: The transplants that recipients received were multivisceral, liver-intestinal, or isolated intestinal. Every recipient was given anti-thymocyte globulin induction, followed by around three years of maintenance tacrolimus and steroids. Bulk TCR-beta CDR3 sequencing was used to track graft-versus-host and host-versus-graft alloreactive T cell clones in the graft, circulation and bone marrow after intestinal transplantation. Alloreactive clones were identified by sequencing pre-transplant mixed lymphocyte reaction products and comparing these products with unstimulated pre-transplant donor and recipient T cells. Of the roughly 23 intestinal transplant recipients enrolled in the cohort, one of whom was a retransplant, a few patients without pretransplant specimens were excluded. A peak of at least 4% donor T cells among recipient peripheral blood mononuclear cells was the definition used for donor T cell macrochimerism. Rather than going through the commercial service, samples from three later patients were sequenced in-house on an Illumina MiSeq and processed with MiXCR.

There are 14 amino acids in the CDR3, from cysteine to phenylalanine inclusive. This entry keeps only the CDR3 DNA: 42 bases, framed from base 1. CDR1 and CDR2 (SGHVS, FNYEAQ) derive from the germline V gene. Relative to germline, V is 2 bases shorter and J is 5 bases shorter, with 12 bases between their ends. Details on this clone: Its specific antigen is unknown. It has no much larger one-base neighbor in the sample; base qualities were not kept.

Overall study outcomes, separate from this receptor: In the allografts of patients with donor T cell macrochimerism, GvH to HvG T cell clonal ratios were high. The relatively low number and heterogeneity of intestinal transplant patients limited the conclusions. Peak levels of circulating GvH clones were associated with declines in HvG clones early after transplant. GvH clones were found in recipient bone marrow, and some of the GvH clones appeared earlier in ileal mucosa or blood, which is consistent with an intestinal mucosal origin.

Libraries were built with the immunoSEQ multiplex PCR assay. For most patients, genomic DNA was subjected to high-throughput TCR-beta CDR3 sequencing by Adaptive Biotechnologies. The original pipeline was this. Adaptive's ImmunoSEQ software supplied the TCR sequencing data for 15 to 20 patients, while MiXCR and VDJtools were used to process a few other patients. CDR3 nucleotide sequences shared by donor and recipient were removed because the origin of these sequences could not be assigned. To count as alloreactive, a clone needed at least 2-fold expansion over unstimulated cells and a minimum CFSE-low frequency of 0.002% (template counts) or 0.001% (read counts). Clones were considered mappable if detected in sequenced pre-transplant spleen, lymph node, or MLR CFSE-low populations of the donor or recipient. The cumulative frequency of alloreactive clones was calculated as a percentage of all sequences, weighted by copy number. TCRdb's version of the immuneACCESS table is confined to in-frame rearrangements and falls short of the full clone set. An unresolved V gene accounts for under half of the shortfall where checked; the remainder is of unknown origin. For V, J and clone size, that table is used; D and trimming come from the DNA. This sample has fewer than 30,000 clones in its table, and around 92% of those were observed once. 0.72% of the sample is in the top ten clones.

Blood samples were collected up to 4 times in the first month after transplant and then at least monthly when available. This specimen was PBMCs, taken 66 days after intestinal transplant. The sequence was obtained from a human patient who received an intestinal transplant, so some T cells may come from the graft donor. Recombination connected TRBV7-6 to TRBJ2-5; the D gene is perhaps TRBD1 or TRBD2, each of them matching over 6 bases. The nucleotide sequence is TGTGCCAGCAGCTTATATCGGGGGCGGGAGACCCAGTACTTC. Translated, this gives CASSLYRGRETQYF.